This TCR beta chain was identified during a study of T cells in Graves' hyperthyroidism and ophthalmopathy. Study as a whole: The initial diagnosis was the point when peripheral blood was collected, ahead of any treatment. Study findings and constraints: Appearing also in blood were most of the thyroid clonotypes expanded above 0.001.

There were TCR beta CDR3 regions amplified from RNA transcripts. HTBI primers were the set used in a first-round RT-PCR of the TCR CDR3. TCRdb redid the calling of the multiplex PCR reads with MiXCR, one entry per CDR3 protein. The sample holds about 690,000 distinct CDR3 sequences, around a sixth seen once. This clonotype has only a few counts. Its antigen is not identified. PBMCs stemmed from less than 13 ml fresh peripheral blood. The sequencing input was blood. This clonotype originated in a man between 50 and 59 years old with Graves' hyperthyroidism.

Written as DNA, the CDR3 is TGTGCCACCGGGAAGAACACTGAAGCTTTCTTT. It translates to CATGKNTEAFF. The genes are TRBV10-3 and TRBJ1-1; D remains ambiguous. Between the trimmed V and J ends, which lost 10 bases and 1 base, there was a span of 7 bases. The CDR3 is 11 residues long. Germline values: CDR1 ENHRY, CDR2 SYGVKD.